A single sample gave rise to the 3 T cell receptor beta chains below, sequenced in a study of cytomegalovirus exposure and HLA in healthy donors (dated by TCRdb to 2017 to 2019). To prepare the library, the immunoSEQ multiplex PCR assay was applied. A mixture of 60 forward primers for TCR Vbeta segments and 13 reverse primers for TCR Jbeta segments was used in the multiplex PCR. In its TCRdb copy, this immuneACCESS table keeps in-frame sequences only and misses some clones. Where compared with another copy, unresolved V genes explain less than half of these, and the others have no known cause. The sample's table lists a count of about 160,000 clones. Roughly 2% of the sample belongs to the ten largest clones. Source material: PBMCs. These receptors were collected from a man aged 25 to 45 in good health and CMV-seronegative.

The V gene is TRBV7-9, the J gene TRBJ2-5; 10 positions match TRBD1. This CDR3 contains 15 residues. CDR1 and CDR2 from the germline V gene are SEHNR and FQNEAQ (reference sequence). Trimming removed 2 bases from V and 5 bases from J; junction bases left unmatched: 5. The DNA of the CDR3 is TGTGCCAGCAGCTTAAGGACAGGGGGTAGGGAGACCCAGTACTTC. Protein: CASSLRTGGRETQYF.

The chain is built from TRBV6-5 and TRBJ2-2; D unclear. The germline CDR1 and CDR2 sequences are MNHEY and SVGAGI. This CDR3 spans 14 amino acids. The ends were cut back, 5 bases at V and 0 bases at J, with 7 bases in the middle. Written as DNA, the CDR3 is TGTGCCAGCAGTCCGCACACGAACACCGGGGAGCTGTTTTTT. This codes for CASSPHTNTGELFF.

V is TRBV30 and J is TRBJ1-2; no definite D call. The CDR3 spans 16 residues. The V end lost 0 bases, the J end lost 2 bases, and 16 bases lay between the germline ends. Germline V gene sequence: CDR1 GTSNPN, CDR2 SVGIG (reference sequence). In DNA form, the CDR3 reads TGTGCCTGGAGTGTCAAGGACGGTGGGAGGAACTATGGCTACACCTTC. Translating it yields CAWSVKDGGRNYGYTF.